The 26 T cell receptor beta chains presented below share a single source sample, sequenced in a study of blood T cell repertoires in COVID-19. Only in-frame clones appear in the TCRdb table, and some are missing; sequencing was by immunoSEQ multiplex PCR. The data show about 140,000 clones, around 83% seen once. Sequencing was done on a sample of peripheral blood. The receptor source for this set is a man between 60 and 75 years old with active or convalescent COVID-19.

The chain employs TRBV7-8 and TRBJ2-1; 12 nucleotides line up with TRBD2. Germline V gene sequence: CDR1 SGHVS, CDR2 FQNEAQ. CDR3 size: 20 residues. V gave up 2 bases and J gave up 0 bases; unmatched junction bases: 11. This chain's CDR3 is CASSLPERTSGKSSYNEQFF. CDR3 nucleotide sequence: TGTGCCAGCAGCTTACCTGAAAGGACTAGCGGGAAGAGCTCCTACAATGAGCAGTTCTTC.

J is TRBJ2-3 and V is TRBV7-8; D call uncertain. Germline values: CDR1 SGHVS, CDR2 FQNEAQ. CDR3 size: 13 residues. Trimming removed 6 bases from V and 0 bases from J, with 7 bases in between. The CDR3 nucleotides read TGTGCCAGCAGGCAGGATAGCACAGATACGCAGTATTTT. Its protein is CASRQDSTDTQYF.

V gene TRBV7-2 combines with J gene TRBJ2-3, with 11 bases that match TRBD2. Trimming removed 5 bases from V and 6 bases from J; junction bases left unmatched: 7. Germline assignment: CDR1 SGHTA and CDR2 FQGNSA. The CDR3 sequence is 15 residues long. For the CDR3, the DNA is TGTGCCAGCAGCCCGACTAGCGGGAAAGAGGATACGCAGTATTTT. Translation gives CASSPTSGKEDTQYF. Together with reference TRBV7-2 and TRBJ2-3, the CDR3 gives the full variable domain: GAGVSQSPSNKVTEKGKDVELRCDPISGHTALYWYRQSLGQGLEFLIYFQGNSAPDKSGLPSDRFSAERTGGSVSTLTIQRTQQEDSAVYLCASSPTSGKEDTQYFGPGTRLTVL.

The chain joins TRBV3-1 (or the pseudogene TRBV3-2) to TRBJ2-5; possibly TRBD2 for D (6 bases). The CDR3 loop spans 12 amino acids. The V end lost 4 bases, the J end lost 10 bases, and 13 bases lay between the germline ends. Germline V CDR1 and CDR2: LGHDT, YNNKEL (reference sequence). The CDR3 nucleotides are TGTGCCAGCAGCCGGGTGGCGGGAAGCCAGTACTTC. Translation gives CASSRVAGSQYF.

The chain recombines TRBV6-2 or TRBV6-3 with TRBJ1-5; D is perhaps TRBD1 (5 bases). This CDR3 spans 17 amino acids. The V gene's germline CDR1 is MNHEY and CDR2 SVGEGT. Trimming cost V 1 base and J 5 bases, with 18 bases left between them. The CDR3 reads CASSYFLGDGWDQPQHF. CDR3 nucleotide sequence: TGTGCCAGCAGTTACTTCCTAGGGGATGGATGGGATCAGCCCCAGCATTTT.

The V call is TRBV27, the J call TRBJ1-5; D not resolved. This CDR3 region has 13 residues. Germline V gene lookup returns CDR1 MNHEY and CDR2 SMNVEV (reference sequence). V was clipped by 8 bases and J by 4 bases, with 12 bases between them. As DNA, the CDR3 is TGTGCCAGCTGGGGAGCCCTTAATCAGCCCCAGCATTTT. It encodes CASWGALNQPQHF.

The chain is built from TRBV19 and TRBJ1-3; D is uncertain. The germline gives CDR1 LNHDA, CDR2 SQIVND (reference sequence). This CDR3 region has 16 residues. Deletions cut 3 bases from V and 0 bases from J, with 12 bases between. The CDR3: CASSMTGGNSGNTIYF. CDR3 DNA: TGTGCCAGTAGTATGACTGGAGGGAACTCTGGAAACACCATATATTTT.

V and J are TRBV6-5 and TRBJ1-6; 7 bases map to TRBD1. The CDR3 runs to 14 residues. Germline lookup yields CDR1 MNHEY and CDR2 SVGAGI. J was trimmed by 5 bases and V by 6 bases; bases with no gene match: 4. The CDR3 is CASSRQGDNSPLHF. CDR3 in DNA: TGTGCCAGCAGCCGACAGGGAGATAATTCACCCCTCCACTTT.

The genes are TRBV4-1 and TRBJ2-7; TRBD2 matches 10 bases. Germline lookup yields CDR1 MGHRA and CDR2 YSYEKL. After removal of 0 bases from V and 4 bases from J, the junction contained 6 bases not matched to a gene. The CDR3 extends over 16 amino acids. DNA for the CDR3: TGCGCCAGCAGCCAAGAAAAGCGGGAGGGCCTGTACGAGCAGTACGTC. This codes for CASSQEKREGLYEQYV.

This sequence joins TRBV13 and TRBJ2-3, with 11 nucleotides matching TRBD2. The CDR3 has 15 amino acids. Trimming cost V 5 bases and J 4 bases; bases outside gene matches: 5. Germline CDR1 PRHDT, CDR2 FYEKMQ (reference sequence). The DNA for the CDR3 is TGTGCCAGCAGCCATAGCGGGGGGGCCTCAGATACGCAGTATTTT. It specifies CASSHSGGASDTQYF.

This clone was counted a few times. The V gene is TRBV19, the J gene TRBJ1-2; weak D call: TRBD1 (5 bases). Germline V CDR1 and CDR2: LNHDA, SQIVND (reference sequence). The CDR3 has 14 amino acids. The V and J ends lost 6 bases and 4 bases respectively, with 15 bases between them. In DNA form, the CDR3 reads TGTGCCAGTAGCCCTGGCAGGGCAGGCTATGGCTACACCTTC. It specifies CASSPGRAGYGYTF.

The chain couples TRBV6-5 to TRBJ1-1; a weak D match, TRBD1 (6 bases). The CDR3 runs to 15 residues. Per the germline V gene, CDR1 is MNHEY and CDR2 is SVGAGI. The V and J ends lost 8 bases and 1 base respectively, with 17 bases between them. The DNA of the CDR3 is TGTGCCAGCCAACCCACGGACAGCCGGAACACTGAAGCTTTCTTT. Translation: CASQPTDSRNTEAFF.

This clone has only one observation. This chain joins TRBV13 and TRBJ1-3; D is unresolved. V was cut by 0 bases and J by 3 bases, with 12 bases left in between. There are 16 residues in the CDR3. Germline CDR1 reads PRHDT; CDR2 reads FYEKMQ (reference sequence). CDR3 DNA sequence: TGTGCCAGCAGCTTAGGTCCGGGGATGGTTGGAAACACCATATATTTT. Protein sequence: CASSLGPGMVGNTIYF.

The V call is TRBV9, the J call TRBJ2-6, with D possibly matching TRBD1 (6 bases). Trimming removed 3 bases from V and 0 bases from J, with 13 bases in between. The CDR3 consists of 17 residues. Germline loops: CDR1 SGDLS, CDR2 YYNGEE. CDR3 protein: CASSGTAPSSGANVLTF. CDR3 DNA sequence: TGTGCCAGCAGCGGGACAGCCCCGAGCTCTGGGGCCAACGTCCTGACTTTC.

V and J are TRBV27 and TRBJ2-2, with TRBD2 matching 10 bases. Germline trimming cut 8 bases from V and 5 bases from J; bases unmatched to any gene: 14. CDR1 is MNHEY, CDR2 SMNVEV, per germline (reference sequence). This CDR3 region has 17 residues. CDR3 nucleotide sequence: TGTGCCAGCTTTCCTAGCGGGAGATTAAGGCGGACCGGGGAGCTGTTTTTT. It codes for CASFPSGRLRRTGELFF.

The rearrangement joins TRBV19 to TRBJ1-1; D is possibly TRBD1 (6 bases). Trimming took 1 base from V and 2 from J, leaving 8 bases between them. The CDR3 contains 14 residues. Germline V gives CDR1 LNHDA, CDR2 SQIVND (reference sequence). The CDR3, as DNA: TGTGCCAGTAGTATAGGAGGGGGAAACACTGAAGCTTTCTTT. Amino acids: CASSIGGGNTEAFF.

The V call is TRBV9, the J call TRBJ1-2, with TRBD1 as a possible D gene (5 bases). CDR1 SGDLS and CDR2 YYNGEE come from the germline V gene. The CDR3 runs 13 residues. Deletions cut 0 bases from V and 6 bases from J, with 9 bases between. As DNA, the CDR3 is TGTGCCAGCAGCGTAGCAGCGGGGGATGGCTACACCTTC. It codes for CASSVAAGDGYTF.

V is TRBV2 and J is TRBJ1-1, with D uncertain. CDR3 length: 14 residues. Germline lookup yields CDR1 SNHLY and CDR2 FYNNEI. Between the trimmed V and J ends, which lost 4 bases and 1 base, there was a span of 10 bases. Here the CDR3 reads CASSGGPQNTEAFF. In DNA, the CDR3 is TGTGCCAGCAGTGGAGGGCCGCAGAACACTGAAGCTTTCTTT. Variable domain in full (rest from reference TRBV2 and TRBJ1-1): EPEVTQTPSHQVTQMGQEVILRCVPISNHLYFYWYRQILGQKVEFLVSFYNNEISEKSEIFDDQFSVERPDGSNFTLKIRSTKLEDSAMYFCASSGGPQNTEAFFGQGTRLTVV.

A single count supports this clone. This sequence joins TRBV6-1 and TRBJ1-6; tentatively, D is TRBD1 (5 bases). Germline V gene data show CDR1 as MNHNS and CDR2 as SASEGT. V was pared by 3 bases and J by 9 bases, with 12 bases between. CDR3 length: 14 residues. CDR3 in DNA: TGTGCCAGCAGTGACAGGGAACGAGGTTCACCCCTCCACTTT. Translating gives CASSDRERGSPLHF.

The chain recombines TRBV7-9 with TRBJ1-5; the D is unclear. Germline values: CDR1 SEHNR, CDR2 FQNEAQ (reference sequence). CDR3 length: 13 amino acids. Trimming stripped 5 bases from V and 10 bases from J, with 15 bases between. The CDR3 region is CASSHTIGDPQHF. Here the CDR3 DNA reads TGTGCCAGCAGCCACACTATCGGGGATCCCCAGCATTTT.

The chain has TRBV7-9 and TRBJ1-2; TRBD1 is a possible D gene (5 bases). V was clipped by 5 bases and J by 4 bases, with 11 bases between them. The CDR3 length is 13 residues. Germline CDR1 and CDR2: SEHNR and FQNEAQ (reference sequence). CDR3: CASSGTSIYGYTF. For the CDR3, the DNA is TGTGCCAGCAGCGGGACTTCTATCTATGGCTACACCTTC.

The chain joins TRBV30 to TRBJ1-3, with D perhaps matching TRBD1 (5 bases). This CDR3 is 14 amino acids long. The germline gives CDR1 GTSNPN, CDR2 SVGIG (reference sequence). V gave up 7 bases and J gave up 0 bases, with 13 bases separating them. As DNA, the CDR3 is TGTGCCTTGACTCGGGGGAGCTCTGGAAACACCATATATTTT. Translated, it gives CALTRGSSGNTIYF.

This clone has just a few counts. This sequence joins TRBV4-1 and TRBJ1-3; maybe TRBD1 (5 bases). V lost 5 bases, J lost 4 bases, and 18 bases lay in between. Germline loops: CDR1 MGHRA, CDR2 YSYEKL. The CDR3 runs to 16 residues. The chain's CDR3 is CASSYQITTAGNTIYF. The CDR3 DNA follows: TGCGCCAGCAGCTACCAAATTACGACAGCCGGAAACACCATATATTTT.

This clone was seen only once. The chain carries TRBV19 and TRBJ1-3; the D is unclear. The V and J ends lost 9 bases and 2 bases respectively, with 14 bases between them. Looked up from germline, CDR1 is LNHDA and CDR2 is SQIVND (reference sequence). This CDR3 has 14 residues. The CDR3, as DNA: TGTGCCAGCACACAAGGAGCAACTGGAAACACCATATATTTT. It yields the protein CASTQGATGNTIYF.

The chain carries TRBV5-1 and TRBJ1-5; D is unclear. The CDR3 consists of 13 residues. From germline, CDR1 is SGHRS and CDR2 YFSETQ. V was shortened by 0 bases and J by 4 bases, with 5 bases between the two germline ends. The CDR3 loop is CASSLGANQPQHF. The CDR3 DNA reads TGCGCCAGCAGCTTGGGGGCAAATCAGCCCCAGCATTTT.

The chain links TRBV5-1 to TRBJ1-1, with D perhaps TRBD1 (6 bases). This CDR3 comprises 14 residues. Germline V gene lookup returns CDR1 SGHRS and CDR2 YFSETQ. V lost 2 bases, J lost 5 bases, and 13 bases lay in between. Written as DNA, the CDR3 is TGCGCCAGCAGCTTCCCAGGGGAGAGAACTGAAGCTTTCTTT. Amino acid sequence: CASSFPGERTEAFF.